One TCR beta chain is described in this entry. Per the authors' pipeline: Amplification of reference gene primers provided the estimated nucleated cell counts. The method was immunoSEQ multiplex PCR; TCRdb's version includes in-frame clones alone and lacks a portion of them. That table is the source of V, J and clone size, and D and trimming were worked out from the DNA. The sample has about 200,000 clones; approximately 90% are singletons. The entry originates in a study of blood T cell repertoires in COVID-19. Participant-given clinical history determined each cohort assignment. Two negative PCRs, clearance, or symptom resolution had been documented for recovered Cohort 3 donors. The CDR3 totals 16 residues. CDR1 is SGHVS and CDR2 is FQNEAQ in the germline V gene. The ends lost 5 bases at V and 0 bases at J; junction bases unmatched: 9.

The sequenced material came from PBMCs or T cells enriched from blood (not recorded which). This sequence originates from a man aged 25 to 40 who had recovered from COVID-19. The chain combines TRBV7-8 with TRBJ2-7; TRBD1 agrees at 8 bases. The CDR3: CASSRDRTLSSYEQYF. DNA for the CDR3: TGTGCCAGCAGCCGGGACAGGACCTTGTCCTCCTACGAGCAGTACTTC.